This T cell receptor (beta chain) was found in a study of OX40 agonist ivuxolimab in advanced cancers. Overall study: Patients in dose escalation had liver, melanoma, kidney or head and neck cancers.

The CDR3 has 17 amino acids. CDR1 is SSHAT, CDR2 FNYEAQ, per germline (reference sequence). A remark on this clone: The antigen remains undetermined. At one end the junction does not follow the germline gene, possibly because of a read error.

Repertoires were generated with immunoSEQ multiplex PCR, while TCRdb's copy carries only in-frame clones and drops some. The sample holds tens of thousands of clones, about 93% seen once. Whole-study results and caveats: Clones of CD4+ and CD8+ blood T cells grew by week 6 at doses of 0.1 to 3.0 mg/kg.

The sampling schedule covered blood at baseline, cycle 4 day 1, and cycle 7 day 1. This chain links TRBV7-7 with TRBJ1-3; tentative D call: TRBD1 (5 bases). This TCR was sampled from an adult with an advanced solid tumor such as melanoma, head and neck, liver or kidney cancer. The material was CD4+ or CD8+ T cells sorted from blood, obtained in a trial of the OX40 agonist ivuxolimab. The chain's CDR3 is CASSPHGGLSSGNTIYF. Written as DNA, the CDR3 is TGTGCTAGCAGCCCTCATGGGGGTCTCAGCTCTGGAAACACCATATATTTT.